A selection of T cell receptor beta chains follows, all from one sample in a study of cytomegalovirus exposure and HLA in healthy donors. Data came from immunoSEQ multiplex PCR; TCRdb stores just in-frame clones and leaves some out. The table shows approximately 150,000 clones, with approximately 84% occurring only once. Sequencing input: PBMCs. The receptors stem from a girl between 10 and 17 years old in good health and CMV-seropositive. CDR3s include the opening cysteine and the closing phenylalanine or tryptophan. The order of the fields is CDR3 DNA, CDR3 protein, clone size, D gene, V gene, J gene. D genes are given only for firm matches. Clone size, where shown, is once, few, many, or a class for clones that have expanded.

TGTGCCAGTAGTCCCGGACAGGGGGCGCCGGAGACCCAGTACTTC,CASSPGQGAPETQYF,-,TRBD1,TRBV19,TRBJ2-5
TGTGCCAGCAACGACAGGGAAGGACAGAATGAGCAGTTCTTC,CASNDREGQNEQFF,-,TRBD1,TRBV9,TRBJ2-1
TGTGCCAGCTCACCCGGACTCAGCGGGGGGGCCTATACGCAGTATTTT,CASSPGLSGGAYTQYF,-,TRBD2,TRBV18,TRBJ2-3
TGTGCCAGCAGCGTATCGCAGGCGACCTACGAGCAGTACTTC,CASSVSQATYEQYF,few,-,TRBV9,TRBJ2-7
TGTGCCAGCAGCACGGACAGGGTAGGCGGCTACACCTTC,CASSTDRVGGYTF,once,TRBD1,TRBV5-6,TRBJ1-2
TGTGCCAGCAGCGAGACAGACTATGGCTACACCTTC,CASSETDYGYTF,few,-,TRBV5-5,TRBJ1-2
TGCGCCAGCAGCACTGGGACAGGGGGCTCTGGGGCCAACGTCCTGACTTTC,CASSTGTGGSGANVLTF,few,TRBD1,TRBV5-1,TRBJ2-6
TGTGCCAGCAGCTTAGAGAGGATGACAGGGGGCCTTTACGAGCAGTACTTC,CASSLERMTGGLYEQYF,-,TRBD1,TRBV13,TRBJ2-7
TGTGCCAGCAGCGGACCTGGGGGAGGGGAGCCCCAGCATTTT,CASSGPGGGEPQHF,few,-,TRBV27,TRBJ1-5
TGTGCCAGCAGCCCCCCAGCGGGCTACACAGATACGCAGTATTTT,CASSPPAGYTDTQYF,-,-,TRBV5-4,TRBJ2-3
TGTGCCAGTAGTATCTTTGGGAGCGACTATGGCTACACCTTC,CASSIFGSDYGYTF,-,-,TRBV19,TRBJ1-2
TGTGCCAGCAGCCGTAGACACCTCAATCAGCCCCAGCATTTT,CASSRRHLNQPQHF,-,-,TRBV6-1,TRBJ1-5
TGTGCCAGCAGCTTAACAGCCTCCTACGAGCAGTACTTC,CASSLTASYEQYF,-,-,TRBV7-9,TRBJ2-7
TGTGCCAGCAGCCTCGAAAACAGGGCCCTTAATGAAAAACTGTTTTTT,CASSLENRALNEKLFF,-,-,TRBV7-2,TRBJ1-4
TGTGCCAGCAGCGCGTCCGGCTACAATGAGCAGTTCTTC,CASSASGYNEQFF,-,-,TRBV9,TRBJ2-1
TGCGCCAGCAGCTTCGACAGGAGCTCTGGAAACACCATATATTTT,CASSFDRSSGNTIYF,-,-,TRBV5-1,TRBJ1-3
TGTGCCAGCAGCGTAGGACAGGGGAGTGGCTACACCTTC,CASSVGQGSGYTF,once,TRBD1,TRBV9,TRBJ1-2
TGTGCCAGCAACCCGGCAGGGCAGCCCCAGCATTTT,CASNPAGQPQHF,-,-,TRBV6-6,TRBJ1-5
TGTGCCAGCAGCAAAGCCTTTGACGGGGGGGCCCACAATGAGCAGTTCTTC,CASSKAFDGGAHNEQFF,-,-,TRBV21-1,TRBJ2-1
TGTGCCAGCTCACCAGGACAGGCATTCGGGAACACTGAAGCTTTCTTT,CASSPGQAFGNTEAFF,-,TRBD1,TRBV18,TRBJ1-1
TGTGCCAGCAGCTTCCCGGGACAGCCTAACTATGGCTACACCTTC,CASSFPGQPNYGYTF,-,TRBD1,TRBV11-2,TRBJ1-2
TGTGCCAGCAGCGACAGCTATGGCTACACCTTC,CASSDSYGYTF,-,-,TRBV6-5,TRBJ1-2
TGTGCCACCACTACAGACACCGGGGAGCTGTTTTTT,CATTTDTGELFF,-,-,TRBV15,TRBJ2-2
TGTGCCAGCAGCGCCTGGGCAGTCCAAGAGACCCAGTACTTC,CASSAWAVQETQYF,-,-,TRBV5-5,TRBJ2-5
TGTGCCAGCAGCACTTGGGACAGGGGTGTCGGGAACACTGAAGCTTTCTTT,CASSTWDRGVGNTEAFF,-,TRBD1,TRBV7-9,TRBJ1-1
TGCGCCAGCAGCCAAGCCCCAGACAGATTTTACACTGAAGCTTTCTTT,CASSQAPDRFYTEAFF,-,-,TRBV4-1,TRBJ1-1
TGTGCCAGCAGCCGGACAGTCCAAGAGACCCAGTACTTC,CASSRTVQETQYF,-,-,TRBV28,TRBJ2-5
TGCGCCAGCAGCGGAGACAGGCGCTCTGGGGCCAACGTCCTGACTTTC,CASSGDRRSGANVLTF,-,-,TRBV5-1,TRBJ2-6
TGTGCCAGCAAGCAGGGGGGCCAGAACACCGGGGAGCTGTTTTTT,CASKQGGQNTGELFF,-,-,TRBV5-4,TRBJ2-2
TGTGCCAGCAGCGGAGGGGAGGGTTTCTACAATGAGCAGTTCTTC,CASSGGEGFYNEQFF,-,TRBD2,TRBV9,TRBJ2-1
TGTGCCAGCAGCCGGGAGTGGGTCACCGGGGAGCTGTTTTTT,CASSREWVTGELFF,-,-,TRBV6-5,TRBJ2-2
TGCGCCAGCAGCCAAGAGAGGGGGAGCTCCTACAATGAGCAGTTCTTC,CASSQERGSSYNEQFF,-,-,TRBV4-1,TRBJ2-1
TGTGCTAGTGGTTTGGATAGGACAGGCGAATACGAGCAGTACTTC,CASGLDRTGEYEQYF,-,TRBD1,TRBV12-5,TRBJ2-7
TGTGCCAGCAGCTTAGTCGACAGCACTGAAGCTTTCTTT,CASSLVDSTEAFF,-,-,TRBV7-9,TRBJ1-1
TGTGCCAGCACCCCGGGGGACAGGGGAGCCCACGACTATGGCTACACCTTC,CASTPGDRGAHDYGYTF,few,TRBD1,TRBV7-9,TRBJ1-2
TGTGCCAGCGGAAAGACAGTGAACACTGAAGCTTTCTTT,CASGKTVNTEAFF,-,-,TRBV2,TRBJ1-1
TGTGCCAGCAGCGTAGGAGGGGGAAACACCATATATTTT,CASSVGGGNTIYF,-,-,TRBV9,TRBJ1-3
TGTGCCAGCAGTTTCTCCGGGGGGATCTATGGCTACACCTTC,CASSFSGGIYGYTF,-,-,TRBV27,TRBJ1-2